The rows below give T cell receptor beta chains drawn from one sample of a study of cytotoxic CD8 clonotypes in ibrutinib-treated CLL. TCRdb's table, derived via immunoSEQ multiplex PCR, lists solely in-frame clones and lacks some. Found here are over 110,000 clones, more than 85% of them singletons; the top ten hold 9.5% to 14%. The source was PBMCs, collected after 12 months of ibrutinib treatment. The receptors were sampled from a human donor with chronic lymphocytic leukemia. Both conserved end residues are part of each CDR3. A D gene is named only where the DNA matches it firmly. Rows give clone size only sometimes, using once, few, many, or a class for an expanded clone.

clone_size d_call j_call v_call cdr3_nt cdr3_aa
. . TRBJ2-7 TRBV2 TGTGCCAGCAGTGATCTGGAGGGGAAGTACGAGCAGTACTTC CASSDLEGKYEQYF
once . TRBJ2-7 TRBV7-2 TGTGCCAGCAGTAGCGTGGGGGGAAAGTTTCCCTACGAGCAGTACTTC CASSSVGGKFPYEQYF
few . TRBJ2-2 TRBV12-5 TGTGCTAGTGGTTTAGGGGGGAACGGGGAGCTGTTTTTT CASGLGGNGELFF
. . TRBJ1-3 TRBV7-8 TGTGCCAGCAGCCAACGGGGGACTGGCAGCTCTGGAAACACCATATATTTT CASSQRGTGSSGNTIYF
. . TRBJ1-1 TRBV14 TGTGCCAGCAGCCAAGATGGTGAAGGGTGGGGGACTGAAGCTTTCTTT CASSQDGEGWGTEAFF
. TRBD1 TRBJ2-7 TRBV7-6 TGTGCCAGCAGCTTTGCTGCGGGACAGGGGCGTGAGCAGTACTTC CASSFAAGQGREQYF
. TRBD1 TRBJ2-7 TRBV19 TGTGCCAGTAGTATCTCCGGGACAGGGTACTACGAGCAGTACTTC CASSISGTGYYEQYF
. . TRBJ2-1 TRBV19 TGTGCCAGTAAGGTGACAGCGGAACAAGTCAATGAGCAGTTCTTC CASKVTAEQVNEQFF
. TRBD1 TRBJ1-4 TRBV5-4 TGTGCCAGCAGCTCCACAGGGGTCGGAAATGAAAAACTGTTTTTT CASSSTGVGNEKLFF
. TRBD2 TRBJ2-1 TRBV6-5 TGTGCCAGCAGTTACGGACTAGCGGGGCCCACTGAGCAGTTCTTC CASSYGLAGPTEQFF
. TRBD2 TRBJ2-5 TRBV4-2 TGTGCCAGCAGCCAAGAGCTAGCGGGAGATTCGGAGACCCAGTACTTC CASSQELAGDSETQYF
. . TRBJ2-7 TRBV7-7 TGTGCTAGCAGCCCCTCCCTAGGACGGCCCGAGCAGTACTTC CASSPSLGRPEQYF
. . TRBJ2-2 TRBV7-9 TGTGCCAGCAGCACACAGCCGAACACCGGGGAGCTGTTTTTT CASSTQPNTGELFF
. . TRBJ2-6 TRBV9 TGTGCCAGCAGCAGGACAGTCGACTCCAGGACTGGGGCCAACGTCCTGACTTTC CASSRTVDSRTGANVLTF
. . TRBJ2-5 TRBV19 TGTGCCAGTAGAGAGGGGGGGGCCCTGATCCAGTACTTC CASREGGALIQYF
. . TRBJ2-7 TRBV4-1 TGCGCCAGCAGCTTGTTAGGTGGGGACCACGAGCAGTACTTC CASSLLGGDHEQYF
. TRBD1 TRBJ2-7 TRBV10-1 TGCGCCAGCAGTGACCTGACCCCGGGACAGGGGGCCTCCTACGAGCAGTACTTC CASSDLTPGQGASYEQYF
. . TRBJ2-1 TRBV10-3 TGTGCCATCAGTAATAGCAGGGACTCCTACAATGAGCAGTTCTTC CAISNSRDSYNEQFF
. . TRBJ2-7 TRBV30 TGTGCCTGGTCCGGCGGCCGTACCTACGAGCAGTACTTC CAWSGGRTYEQYF
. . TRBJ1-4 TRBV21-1 TGTGCCAGCAGCATCAGGACCTACCTGCTGTCAACTAATGAAAAACTGTTTTTT CASSIRTYLLSTNEKLFF
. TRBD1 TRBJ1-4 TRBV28 TGTGCCAGCAGTTTACCGGGACAGGGTCGGGAAAAACTGTTTTTT CASSLPGQGREKLFF
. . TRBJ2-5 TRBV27 TGTGCCAGCAGTCCTCAGACTGGCCTACTTATTAAACAAGAGACCCAGTACTTC CASSPQTGLLIKQETQYF
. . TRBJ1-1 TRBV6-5 TGTGCCAGCAGTAAAACACAGGTTTTCCTCACTGAAGCTTTCTTT CASSKTQVFLTEAFF
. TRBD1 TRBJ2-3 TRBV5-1 TGCGCCAGCAGCTTGGAGTTTCTGGGACAGGGTAGGGATACGCAGTATTTT CASSLEFLGQGRDTQYF
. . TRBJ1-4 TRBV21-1 TGTGCCAGCAATTCGCCGGGGGGTAAGGAAAAACTGTTTTTT CASNSPGGKEKLFF
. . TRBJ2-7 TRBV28 TGTGCCAGCAGTATCCCGAGACTTCCCTCGGAAGGGCAGTACTTC CASSIPRLPSEGQYF